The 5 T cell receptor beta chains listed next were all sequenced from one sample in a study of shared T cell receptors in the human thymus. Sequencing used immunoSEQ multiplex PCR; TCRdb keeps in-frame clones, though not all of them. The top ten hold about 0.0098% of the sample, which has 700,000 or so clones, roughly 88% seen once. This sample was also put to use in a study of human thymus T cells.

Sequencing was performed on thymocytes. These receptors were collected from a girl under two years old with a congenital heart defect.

CDR3 sequence (DNA): TGTGCCAGCGGGCGGGGGGCGGTTTCTCTTATCTACGAGCAGTACTTC. It yields the protein CASGRGAVSLIYEQYF. The genes are TRBV9 and TRBJ2-7, with TRBD2 matching 8 bases. V trimming: 7 bases; J trimming: 3 bases; junction bases outside the gene matches: 15. This CDR3 region has 16 residues. Germline V gene lookup returns CDR1 SGDLS and CDR2 YYNGEE.

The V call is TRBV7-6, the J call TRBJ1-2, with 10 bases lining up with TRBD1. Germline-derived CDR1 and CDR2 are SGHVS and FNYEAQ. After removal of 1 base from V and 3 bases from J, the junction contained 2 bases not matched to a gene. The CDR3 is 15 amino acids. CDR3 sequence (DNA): TGTGCCAGCAGCTTAGGGACAGGGGGGCACTATGGCTACACCTTC. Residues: CASSLGTGGHYGYTF.

CDR3 bases: TGTGCCAGTAGTATTCGGAGGGTAAATCAGCCCCAGCATTTT. This sequence encodes CASSIRRVNQPQHF. The rearrangement joins TRBV19 to TRBJ1-5; D remains ambiguous. Trimming pared 3 bases from V and 4 bases from J, leaving 10 bases between. CDR3 length equals 14 residues. Germline CDR1 LNHDA, CDR2 SQIVND (reference sequence). The entire variable domain, with the rest obtained from reference TRBV19 and TRBJ1-5, is as follows: DGGITQSPKYLFRKEGQNVTLSCEQNLNHDAMYWYRQDPGQGLRLIYYSQIVNDFQKGDIAEGYSVSREKKESFPLTVTSAQKNPTAFYLCASSIRRVNQPQHFGDGTRLSIL.

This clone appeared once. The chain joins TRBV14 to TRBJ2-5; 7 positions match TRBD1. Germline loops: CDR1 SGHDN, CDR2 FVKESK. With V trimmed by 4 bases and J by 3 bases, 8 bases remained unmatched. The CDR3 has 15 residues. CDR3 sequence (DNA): TGTGCCAGCAGCCCCTCCGTGACAGGGAAAGAGACCCAGTACTTC. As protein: CASSPSVTGKETQYF. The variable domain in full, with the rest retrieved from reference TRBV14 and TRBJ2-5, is EAGVTQFPSHSVIEKGQTVTLRCDPISGHDNLYWYRRVMGKEIKFLLHFVKESKQDESGMPNNRFLAERTGGTYSTLKVQPAELEDSGVYFCASSPSVTGKETQYFGPGTRLLVL.

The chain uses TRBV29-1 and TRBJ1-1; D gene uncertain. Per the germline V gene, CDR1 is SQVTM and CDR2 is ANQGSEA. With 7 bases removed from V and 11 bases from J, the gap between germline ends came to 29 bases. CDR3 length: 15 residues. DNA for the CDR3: TGCAGCGCCTGGTGGGAATGGTTTGGCCCGACTAGGGCTTTCTTT. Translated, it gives CSAWWEWFGPTRAFF.